This T cell receptor (beta chain) was captured in a study of fetal regulatory T cell absence and autoimmunity. Study as a whole: The IPEX patients lacked clinical diabetes but had exocrine pancreas autoimmunity.

V was clipped by 4 bases and J by 4 bases, with 13 bases between them. The CDR3 is 14 residues long. CDR1 SQVTM and CDR2 ANQGSEA come from the germline V gene. TCRdb's copy holds only in-frame clones and misses some; the assay was immunoSEQ multiplex PCR. In the table there are approximately 46,000 clones, about four fifths of which are singletons. The chain links TRBV29-1 to TRBJ2-2; possibly TRBD2 for D (6 bases). Material for sequencing was cord blood. The sequence was obtained from a newborn boy with IPEX syndrome. The CDR3 DNA follows: TGCAGCGTTGGCTTCGGGGGAAGCACCGGGGAGCTGTTTTTT. Encoded protein: CSVGFGGSTGELFF.